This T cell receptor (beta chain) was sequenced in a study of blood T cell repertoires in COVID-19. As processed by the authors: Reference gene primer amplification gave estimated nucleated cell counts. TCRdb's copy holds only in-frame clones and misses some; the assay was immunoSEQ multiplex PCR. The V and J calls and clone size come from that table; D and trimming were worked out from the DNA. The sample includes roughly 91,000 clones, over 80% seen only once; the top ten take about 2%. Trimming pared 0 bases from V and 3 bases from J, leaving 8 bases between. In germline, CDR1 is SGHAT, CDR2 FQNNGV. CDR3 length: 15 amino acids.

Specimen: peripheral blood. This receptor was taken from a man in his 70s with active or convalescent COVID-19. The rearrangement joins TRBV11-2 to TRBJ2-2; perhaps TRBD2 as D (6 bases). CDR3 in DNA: TGTGCCAGCAGCTTAGAGGGACTCTACACCGGGGAGCTGTTTTTT. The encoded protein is CASSLEGLYTGELFF.